This T cell receptor (beta chain) stems from a study of blood T cell repertoires in COVID-19. Whole-study context: Italy, Spain and the United States were the sources of the convalescent and acute COVID-19 samples. T cells, B-cell-depleted T cells, or PBMCs supplied cDNA or gDNA.

This clone was recorded once. Between the trimmed V and J ends, which lost 0 bases and 6 bases, there was a span of 9 bases. The CDR3 contains 13 residues. Germline V gene sequence: CDR1 SGDLS, CDR2 YYNGEE. Participant-given clinical history determined each cohort assignment. Donors of Cohort 3 who recovered were those that had two negative PCRs, clearance, or symptom resolution. Only in-frame clones appear in the TCRdb table, and some are missing; sequencing was by immunoSEQ multiplex PCR. The repertoire has a few hundred thousand clones, roughly four fifths of them found once; the top ten carry more than 3%.

This clonotype was obtained from a man in his fifties or sixties who had recovered from COVID-19. Material for sequencing was PBMCs or T cells enriched from blood (not recorded which). The gene calls are TRBV9 and TRBJ1-1; D remains unclear. The CDR3 spells CASSVVIAPEAFF. As DNA, the CDR3 is TGTGCCAGCAGCGTAGTTATAGCACCTGAAGCTTTCTTT.